The next 31 T cell receptor beta chains were all read from a single sample in a study of cytomegalovirus exposure and HLA in healthy donors. The repertoire was sequenced with immunoSEQ multiplex PCR; TCRdb's copy has only in-frame clones and lacks some. This table has 150,000 to 200,000 clones, roughly 86% appearing once. Input material: PBMCs. Receptors originate from a man aged 18 to 30 in good health and CMV-seropositive.

J is TRBJ2-5 and V is TRBV18; 7 bases line up with TRBD1. CDR1 and CDR2 from the germline V gene are KGHSH and LQKENI. The ends lost 4 bases at V and 4 bases at J; junction bases unmatched: 6. This CDR3 spans 14 amino acids. DNA for the CDR3: TGTGCCAGCTCACTTTACAGGGGATCAGAGACCCAGTACTTC. It encodes CASSLYRGSETQYF.

The genes are TRBV7-2 and TRBJ1-2; no clear D gene. Germline CDR1 and CDR2: SGHTA and FQGNSA. V was trimmed by 5 bases and J by 0 bases, leaving 10 bases between them. This CDR3 has 14 amino acids. CDR3 DNA: TGTGCCAGCAGCCCCTCCGGGACTAACTATGGCTACACCTTC. This gives the protein CASSPSGTNYGYTF.

The chain combines TRBV19 with TRBJ2-7, with D perhaps matching TRBD2 (5 bases). The CDR3 runs to 15 residues. Trimming took off 3 bases at V and 0 bases at J, with 12 bases between the two ends. In germline, CDR1 is LNHDA, CDR2 SQIVND (reference sequence). The CDR3: CASSMRAVSSYEQYF. The CDR3 coding sequence is TGTGCCAGTAGTATGCGGGCGGTTAGCTCCTACGAGCAGTACTTC.

This rearrangement joins TRBV10-3 to TRBJ1-3; D is undetermined. Germline V lookup: CDR1 ENHRY, CDR2 SYGVKD. This CDR3 has 13 amino acids. Deletions cut 0 bases from V and 2 bases from J, with 2 bases between. The CDR3 reads CAISESTGNTIYF. CDR3 coding DNA: TGTGCCATCAGTGAGTCTACTGGAAACACCATATATTTT.

The rearrangement links TRBV5-4 to TRBJ2-7; unclear D gene. The length of the CDR3 is 17 residues. From germline, CDR1 is SGHNT and CDR2 YYREEE (reference sequence). Trimming left V 0 bases short and J 3 bases short, with 19 bases between. The CDR3 sequence is CASSLAVGGVMIYEQYF. The CDR3 coding sequence is TGTGCCAGCAGCTTGGCAGTTGGTGGTGTAATGATCTACGAGCAGTACTTC.

As to this clone: Additional DNA sequences in this sample encode the identical CDR3. The chain recombines TRBV7-2 with TRBJ2-7; 10 positions agree with TRBD1. V lost 5 bases to trimming and J lost 4 bases; unmatched junction nucleotides: 2. Germline V gives CDR1 SGHTA, CDR2 FQGNSA. The CDR3 length is 13 residues. The CDR3 nucleotides read TGTGCCAGCAGCCGGGACAGGGGATACGAGCAGTACTTC. This translates into CASSRDRGYEQYF.

The V gene is TRBV4-1, the J gene TRBJ1-5; no firm D call. Germline V CDR1 and CDR2: MGHRA, YSYEKL. V lost 1 base and J 7 bases, leaving 8 bases between the germline ends. CDR3 length: 13 residues. The CDR3 DNA reads as TGCGCCAGCAGCCAAGTGGAGCGACAGCCCCAGCATTTT. Translating it yields CASSQVERQPQHF.

The rearrangement joins TRBV15 to TRBJ1-4; D is perhaps TRBD1 (6 bases). V gave up 0 bases and J gave up 8 bases, with 10 bases separating them. Germline CDR1 is LNHNV and CDR2 is YYDKDF (reference sequence). This CDR3 is built from 14 residues. For the CDR3, the DNA is TGTGCCACCAGCAGAGAGGAGGGGGGGGAAAAACTGTTTTTT. Protein sequence: CATSREEGGEKLFF.

The V gene is TRBV27, the J gene TRBJ1-2, with D possibly TRBD1 on 5 matching bases. V lost 3 bases and J 4 bases, leaving 12 bases between the germline ends. In germline, CDR1 is MNHEY, CDR2 SMNVEV (reference sequence). The CDR3 length is 14 residues. CDR3: CASSLGGRSYGYTF. The CDR3 nucleotides read TGTGCCAGCAGTTTGGGGGGAAGGAGCTATGGCTACACCTTC.

The chain carries TRBV29-1 and TRBJ2-1; TRBD2 matches at 11 bases. In germline, CDR1 is SQVTM, CDR2 ANQGSEA. The CDR3 is 14 residues long. V was pared by 7 bases and J by 4 bases, with 6 bases of the junction left unmatched. This chain's CDR3 is CSAMGLAEYNEQFF. The CDR3 DNA reads TGCAGCGCTATGGGACTAGCGGAGTACAATGAGCAGTTCTTC.

The chain joins TRBV9 to TRBJ2-5, with a tentative D call TRBD2 (5 bases). The CDR3 is 14 residues long. Germline V gene lookup returns CDR1 SGDLS and CDR2 YYNGEE. V gave up 2 bases and J gave up 3 bases, with 11 bases separating them. CDR3 protein: CASSVLATEETQYF. CDR3 nucleotide sequence: TGTGCCAGCAGCGTCCTAGCTACTGAAGAGACCCAGTACTTC.

The rearrangement links TRBV5-1 to TRBJ1-1, with a weak D call TRBD1 (5 bases). V gave up 0 bases and J gave up 4 bases, with 13 bases separating them. The CDR3 is made up of 15 amino acids. The germline V gene has CDR1 SGHRS and CDR2 YFSETQ. The CDR3 DNA follows: TGCGCCAGCAGCTTGGAGTCCCCCGGGGGCACTGAAGCTTTCTTT. It translates to CASSLESPGGTEAFF.

The V gene is TRBV6-1, the J gene TRBJ2-7, with a possible D match to TRBD1 (6 bases). Germline CDR1 and CDR2: MNHNS and SASEGT. V shed 4 bases and J shed 3 bases, with 10 bases lying between them. This CDR3 has 13 residues. CDR3 loop: CASSGGQSYEQYF. The DNA for the CDR3 is TGTGCCAGCAGTGGCGGACAGAGCTACGAGCAGTACTTC.

The chain joins TRBV15 to TRBJ2-7, with D maybe TRBD2 (6 bases). Trimming stripped 0 bases from V and 6 bases from J, with 6 bases between. The length of the CDR3 is 12 residues. CDR1 is LNHNV, CDR2 YYDKDF, per germline (reference sequence). Here the CDR3 DNA reads TGTGCCACCAGCAGAGAGGAGGGCGAGCAGTACTTC. This gives the protein CATSREEGEQYF. Complete variable domain (other parts from reference TRBV15 and TRBJ2-7): DAMVIQNPRYQVTQFGKPVTLSCSQTLNHNVMYWYQQKSSQAPKLLFHYYDKDFNNEADTPDNFQSRRPNTSFCFLDIRSPGLGDTAMYLCATSREEGEQYFGPGTRLTVT.

The chain links TRBV10-2 to TRBJ2-5; 9 nucleotides match TRBD2. Germline values: CDR1 WSHSY, CDR2 SAAADI. This CDR3 comprises 16 residues. J gave up 5 bases and V 0 bases, and 7 bases lay outside the gene matches. CDR3 protein: CASSESREGPGETQYF. Written as DNA, the CDR3 is TGCGCCAGCAGTGAGTCGCGGGAGGGCCCAGGTGAGACCCAGTACTTC.

This clone was counted once. V and J are TRBV5-6 and TRBJ1-5; TRBD1 agrees at 8 bases. Germline trimming cut 0 bases from V and 4 bases from J; bases unmatched to any gene: 9. The CDR3 length is 17 residues. Germline values: CDR1 SGHDT, CDR2 YYEEEE. CDR3 amino acids: CASSLASTGGGNQPQHF. CDR3 nucleotides: TGTGCCAGCAGCTTGGCCTCAACAGGGGGAGGGAATCAGCCCCAGCATTTT. The variable domain in full, with the rest retrieved from reference TRBV5-6 and TRBJ1-5, is DAGVTQSPTHLIKTRGQQVTLRCSPKSGHDTVSWYQQALGQGPQFIFQYYEEEERQRGNFPDRFSGHQFPNYSSELNVNALLLGDSALYLCASSLASTGGGNQPQHFGDGTRLSIL.

CDR3 amino acids: CASSPGLAGGETQYF. CDR3 sequence (DNA): TGTGCCAGCAGTCCGGGACTAGCGGGAGGAGAGACCCAGTACTTC. The rearrangement uses TRBV2 and TRBJ2-5, with TRBD2 matching over 15 bases. V shed 5 bases and J 4 bases; nucleotides not matched to a gene: 2. The germline gives CDR1 SNHLY, CDR2 FYNNEI. This CDR3 is 15 amino acids long.

The rearrangement links TRBV6-5 to TRBJ1-3; D possibly corresponds to TRBD1 (6 bases). The V gene's germline CDR1 is MNHEY and CDR2 SVGAGI. V shed 2 bases and J shed 4 bases, with 9 bases lying between them. The CDR3 is made up of 14 amino acids. This chain's CDR3 is CASSYTGTGNTIYF. The CDR3 nucleotides read TGTGCCAGCAGTTACACCGGGACAGGAAACACCATATATTTT.

The chain joins TRBV11-2 to TRBJ2-4, with a possible D match to TRBD2 (5 bases). Trimming took 2 bases from V and 0 from J, leaving 8 bases between them. The CDR3 sequence is 15 residues long. Germline CDR1 reads SGHAT; CDR2 reads FQNNGV. This CDR3 reads CASSLRGLAKNIQYF. The CDR3 bases are TGTGCCAGCAGCTTACGTGGACTAGCCAAAAACATTCAGTACTTC.

This clone was picked up one time. The chain joins TRBV5-6 to TRBJ2-7; perhaps TRBD1 as D (8 bases). The CDR3 is 15 residues long. V was pared by 3 bases and J by 6 bases, with 19 bases between. Germline lookup yields CDR1 SGHDT and CDR2 YYEEEE. CDR3 sequence (DNA): TGTGCCAGCAGCTGGACAGGGACTAAGGGGCTCGAGCAGTACTTC. The encoded protein is CASSWTGTKGLEQYF.

This sequence joins TRBV4-1 and TRBJ1-4, with TRBD1 identical over 7 bases. Germline trimming cut 1 base from V and 7 bases from J; bases unmatched to any gene: 9. In germline, CDR1 is MGHRA, CDR2 YSYEKL. The CDR3 length is 16 residues. The CDR3 region is CASSQVLRQGSEKLFF. The CDR3 DNA reads as TGCGCCAGCAGCCAAGTCCTCCGACAGGGAAGTGAAAAACTGTTTTTT.

This rearrangement joins TRBV29-1 to TRBJ2-7; TRBD2 matches 7 bases. Trimming took 4 bases from V and 5 from J; bases not matched to a gene: 5. This CDR3 spans 12 amino acids. CDR1 is SQVTM, CDR2 ANQGSEA, per germline. CDR3 amino acids: CSVVRGVNEQYF. The CDR3 DNA follows: TGCAGCGTTGTACGGGGGGTGAACGAGCAGTACTTC.

DNA of the CDR3: TGTGCCATCGCGGAAGACAGGGGGCTAACTAACTATGGCTACACCTTC. This encodes CAIAEDRGLTNYGYTF. V and J are TRBV10-3 and TRBJ1-2; 10 nucleotides match TRBD1. Germline V gene lookup returns CDR1 ENHRY and CDR2 SYGVKD. This CDR3 has 16 amino acids. Trimming removed 8 bases from V and 0 bases from J; junction bases left unmatched: 9.

CDR3 region: CASSLGQPPGDEQFF. DNA of the CDR3: TGTGCCAGCAGCTTGGGGCAACCCCCGGGGGATGAGCAGTTCTTC. This chain uses TRBV13 with TRBJ2-1; tentative D call: TRBD2 (6 bases). V was clipped by 3 bases and J by 8 bases, with 17 bases between them. The CDR3 sequence is 15 residues long. Per the germline V gene, CDR1 is PRHDT and CDR2 is FYEKMQ (reference sequence).

The chain has TRBV6-5 and TRBJ2-7, with TRBD2 matching over 7 bases. The V and J ends lost 5 bases and 3 bases, in that order; junction bases with no gene match: 10. Germline CDR1 and CDR2: MNHEY and SVGAGI. The CDR3 has 15 residues. CDR3 bases: TGTGCCAGCAGTGCAGAATTTATAGCGGGCTACGAGCAGTACTTC. It yields the protein CASSAEFIAGYEQYF.

V gene TRBV6-1 combines with J gene TRBJ1-5, with 7 bases that match TRBD1. Germline trimming cut 3 bases from V and 2 bases from J; bases unmatched to any gene: 4. This CDR3 contains 15 residues. The germline V gene encodes CDR1 MNHNS and CDR2 SASEGT. The CDR3 nucleotides read TGTGCCAGCAGTGACAGACAGGGTGGCAATCAGCCCCAGCATTTT. Amino acids: CASSDRQGGNQPQHF.

This rearrangement joins TRBV5-4 to TRBJ2-2; the D is unclear. V was shortened by 0 bases and J by 6 bases, with 6 bases between the two germline ends. The CDR3 has 13 amino acids. Germline V CDR1 and CDR2: SGHNT, YYREEE (reference sequence). Here the CDR3 reads CASSLDSPGELFF. The CDR3 coding sequence is TGTGCCAGCAGCTTGGACAGCCCCGGGGAGCTGTTTTTT.

The chain couples TRBV9 to TRBJ2-2, with D unresolved. The CDR3 totals 13 residues. V was trimmed by 6 bases and J by 4 bases, leaving 10 bases between them. Germline V lookup: CDR1 SGDLS, CDR2 YYNGEE. This CDR3 is CASTPLGTGELFF. Here the CDR3 DNA reads TGTGCCAGCACCCCCCTCGGCACCGGGGAGCTGTTTTTT.

J is TRBJ1-4 and V is TRBV28; D gene ambiguous. The germline V gene has CDR1 MDHEN and CDR2 SYDVKM. This CDR3 has 16 residues. Trimming stripped 5 bases from V and 5 bases from J, with 18 bases between. The CDR3 loop reads CASSPAEQGENEKLFF. Here the CDR3 DNA reads TGTGCCAGCAGTCCCGCAGAACAAGGAGAAAATGAAAAACTGTTTTTT.

V is TRBV30 and J is TRBJ1-5; 7 nucleotides align to TRBD1. Germline trimming cut 2 bases from V and 2 bases from J; bases unmatched to any gene: 6. Germline CDR1 reads GTSNPN; CDR2 reads SVGIG (reference sequence). CDR3 length: 15 residues. The CDR3 is CAWSMGTAGNQPQHF. CDR3 DNA: TGTGCCTGGAGTATGGGGACAGCCGGCAATCAGCCCCAGCATTTT. The full variable domain, with the rest looked up from reference TRBV30 and TRBJ1-5, is SQTIHQWPATLVQPVGSPLSLECTVEGTSNPNLYWYRQAAGRGLQLLFYSVGIGQISSEVPQNLSASRPQDRQFILSSKKLLLSDSGFYLCAWSMGTAGNQPQHFGDGTRLSIL.

This clone was counted once. V gene TRBV14 combines with J gene TRBJ2-7; 7 bases map to TRBD1. Germline V gives CDR1 SGHDN, CDR2 FVKESK. Germline trimming cut 4 bases from V and 3 bases from J; bases unmatched to any gene: 3. The CDR3 has 13 amino acids. The CDR3 region is CASSPQGLYEQYF. The CDR3 coding sequence is TGTGCCAGCAGCCCACAGGGGCTCTACGAGCAGTACTTC.